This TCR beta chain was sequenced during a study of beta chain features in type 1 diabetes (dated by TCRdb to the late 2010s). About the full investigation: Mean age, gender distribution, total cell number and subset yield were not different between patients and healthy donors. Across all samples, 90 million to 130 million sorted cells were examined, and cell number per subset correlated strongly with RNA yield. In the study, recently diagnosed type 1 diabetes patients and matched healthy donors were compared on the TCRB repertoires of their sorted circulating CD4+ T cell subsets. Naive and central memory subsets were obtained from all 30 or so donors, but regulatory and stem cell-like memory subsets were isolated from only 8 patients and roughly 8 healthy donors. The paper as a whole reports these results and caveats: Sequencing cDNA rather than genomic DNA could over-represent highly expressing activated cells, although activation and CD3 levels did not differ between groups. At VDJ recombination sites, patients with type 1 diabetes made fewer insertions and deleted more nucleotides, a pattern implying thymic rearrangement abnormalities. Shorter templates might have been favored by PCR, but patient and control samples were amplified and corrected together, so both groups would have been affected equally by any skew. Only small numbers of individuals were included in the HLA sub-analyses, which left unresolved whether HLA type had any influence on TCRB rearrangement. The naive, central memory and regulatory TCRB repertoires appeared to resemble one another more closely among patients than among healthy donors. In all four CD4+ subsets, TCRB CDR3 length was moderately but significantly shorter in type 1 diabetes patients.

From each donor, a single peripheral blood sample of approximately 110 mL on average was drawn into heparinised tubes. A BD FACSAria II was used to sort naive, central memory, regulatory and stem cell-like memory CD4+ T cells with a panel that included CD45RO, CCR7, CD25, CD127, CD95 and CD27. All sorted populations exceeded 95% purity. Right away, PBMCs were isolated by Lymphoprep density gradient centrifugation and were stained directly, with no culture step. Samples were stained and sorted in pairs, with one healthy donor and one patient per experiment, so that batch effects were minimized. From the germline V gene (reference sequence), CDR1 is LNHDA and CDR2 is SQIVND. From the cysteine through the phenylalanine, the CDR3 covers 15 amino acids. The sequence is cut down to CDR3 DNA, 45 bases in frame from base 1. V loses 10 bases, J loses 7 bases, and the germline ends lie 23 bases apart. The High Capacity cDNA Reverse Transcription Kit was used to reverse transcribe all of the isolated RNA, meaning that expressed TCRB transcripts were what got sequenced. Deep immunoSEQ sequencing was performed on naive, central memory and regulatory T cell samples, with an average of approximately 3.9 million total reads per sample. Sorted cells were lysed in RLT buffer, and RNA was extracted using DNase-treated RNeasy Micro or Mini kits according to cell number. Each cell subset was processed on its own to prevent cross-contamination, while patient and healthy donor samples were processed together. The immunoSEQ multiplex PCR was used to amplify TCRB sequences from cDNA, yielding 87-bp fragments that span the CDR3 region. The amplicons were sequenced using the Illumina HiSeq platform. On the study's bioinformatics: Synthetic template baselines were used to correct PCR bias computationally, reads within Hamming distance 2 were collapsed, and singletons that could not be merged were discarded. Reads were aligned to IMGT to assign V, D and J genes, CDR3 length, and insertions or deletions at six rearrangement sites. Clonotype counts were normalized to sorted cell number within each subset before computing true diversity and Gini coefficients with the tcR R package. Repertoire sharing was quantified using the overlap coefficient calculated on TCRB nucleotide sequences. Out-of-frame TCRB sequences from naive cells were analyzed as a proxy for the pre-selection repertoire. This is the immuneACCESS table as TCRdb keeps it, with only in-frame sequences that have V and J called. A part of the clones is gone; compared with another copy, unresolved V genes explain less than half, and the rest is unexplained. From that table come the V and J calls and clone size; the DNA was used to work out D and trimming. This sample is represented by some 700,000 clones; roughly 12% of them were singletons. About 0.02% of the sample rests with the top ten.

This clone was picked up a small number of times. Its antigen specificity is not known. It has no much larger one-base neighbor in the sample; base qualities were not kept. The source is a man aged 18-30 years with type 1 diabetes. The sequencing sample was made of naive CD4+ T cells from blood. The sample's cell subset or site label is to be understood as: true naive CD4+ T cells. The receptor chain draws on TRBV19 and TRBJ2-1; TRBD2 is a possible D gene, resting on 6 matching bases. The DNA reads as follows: TGTGCCATCCCTCAAGGAGGGCCGCAGGGAAATGAGCAGTTCTTC. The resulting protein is CAIPQGGPQGNEQFF.